This T cell receptor (beta chain) was recorded in a study of low-dose radiotherapy and immunotherapy resistance in tumors. This clonotype was seen many times. Both TCRalpha and TCRbeta chains were reverse transcribed with V-gene-specific primers. A roughly 20-cycle PCR with a constant-region primer and V-primer adapter amplified TCRs. mRNA isolates were amplified via in vitro transcription. TCRdb independently ran MiXCR on the reads; one entry per CDR3 protein. Among about 39,000 distinct CDR3 sequences listed, roughly a third were seen once. The CDR3 runs to 13 residues. Germline V gene lookup returns CDR1 DFQATT and CDR2 SNEGSKA (reference sequence). Germline trimming cut 6 bases from V and 1 base from J; bases unmatched to any gene: 4. The time point denotes: before trial treatment. It was nivolumab, ipilimumab, aspirin, low-dose cyclophosphamide and low-dose radiotherapy that donors received.

The sequence was collected from a male donor with gallbladder cancer. This chain uses TRBV20-1 with TRBJ1-1; 8 bases are shared with TRBD1. The source material was PBMCs, sampled before treatment. The DNA for the CDR3 is TGCAGTGCAACCGACAGGGGGAACACTGAAGCTTTCTTT. Its protein is CSATDRGNTEAFF.